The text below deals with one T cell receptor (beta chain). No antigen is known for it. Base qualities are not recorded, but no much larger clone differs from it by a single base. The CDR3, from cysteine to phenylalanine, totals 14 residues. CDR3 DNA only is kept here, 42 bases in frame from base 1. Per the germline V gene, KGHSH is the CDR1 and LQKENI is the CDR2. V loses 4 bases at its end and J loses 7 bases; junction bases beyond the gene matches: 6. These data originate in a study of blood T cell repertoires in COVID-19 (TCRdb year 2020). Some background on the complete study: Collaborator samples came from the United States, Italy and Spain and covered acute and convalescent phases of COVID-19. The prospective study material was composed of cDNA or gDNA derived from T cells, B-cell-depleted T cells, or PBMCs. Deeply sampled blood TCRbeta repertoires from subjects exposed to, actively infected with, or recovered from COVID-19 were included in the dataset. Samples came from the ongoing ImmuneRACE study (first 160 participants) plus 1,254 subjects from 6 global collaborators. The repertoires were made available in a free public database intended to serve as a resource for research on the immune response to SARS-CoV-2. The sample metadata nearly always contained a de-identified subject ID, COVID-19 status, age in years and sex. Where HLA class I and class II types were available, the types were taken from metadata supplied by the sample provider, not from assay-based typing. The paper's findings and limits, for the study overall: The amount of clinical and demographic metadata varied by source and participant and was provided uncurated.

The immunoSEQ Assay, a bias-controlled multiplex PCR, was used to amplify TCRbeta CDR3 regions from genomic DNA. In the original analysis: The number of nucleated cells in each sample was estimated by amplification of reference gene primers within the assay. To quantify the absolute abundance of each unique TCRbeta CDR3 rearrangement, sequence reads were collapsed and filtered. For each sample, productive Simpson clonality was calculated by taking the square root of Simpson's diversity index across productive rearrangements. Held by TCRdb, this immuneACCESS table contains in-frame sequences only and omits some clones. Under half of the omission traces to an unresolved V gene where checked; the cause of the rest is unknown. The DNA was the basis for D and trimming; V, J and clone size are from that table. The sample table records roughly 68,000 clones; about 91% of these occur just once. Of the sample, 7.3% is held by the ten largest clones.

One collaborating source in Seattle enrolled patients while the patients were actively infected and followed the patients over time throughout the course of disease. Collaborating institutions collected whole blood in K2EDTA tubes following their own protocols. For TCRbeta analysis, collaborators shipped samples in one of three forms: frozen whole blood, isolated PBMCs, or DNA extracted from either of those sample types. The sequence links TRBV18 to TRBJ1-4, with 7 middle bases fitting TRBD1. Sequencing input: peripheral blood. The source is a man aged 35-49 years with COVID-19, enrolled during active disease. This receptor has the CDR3 CASSLTGRTEKLFF. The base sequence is TGTGCCAGCTCACTGACAGGGAGGACTGAAAAACTGTTTTTT.